Sequencing of this TCR beta chain was carried out in a study of cytomegalovirus exposure and HLA in healthy donors. Each donor's status was that of a healthy bone marrow donor. Trimming took 3 bases from V and 8 from J; bases not matched to a gene: 0. CDR3 length equals 14 residues. Germline V lookup: CDR1 MNHEY, CDR2 SMNVEV (reference sequence). General study points: 87-base-pair reads could not separate some V segments, including TRBV6-2 and TRBV6-3. An analysis done earlier found most TCR beta V segments productive about 90% or about 30% of the time. Investigators reported 150 to 200 TCR beta chains as tied to cytomegalovirus.

PCR amplification relied on 60 Vbeta primers (plus 13 Jbeta primers). TCRdb's copy holds only in-frame clones and misses some; the assay was immunoSEQ multiplex PCR. Of about 90,000 clones in the sample, over 65% are singletons; the top ten hold 16%. On this clone: Its specificity is unknown.

V gene TRBV27 combines with J gene TRBJ2-1; TRBD2 agrees at 14 bases. Sequences were obtained from PBMCs. This receptor was taken from a woman between 18 and 29 years old in good health and CMV-seropositive. DNA for the CDR3: TGTGCCAGCAGTTTGGGACTAGCGGGAGATGAGCAGTTCTTC. Amino acid sequence: CASSLGLAGDEQFF.